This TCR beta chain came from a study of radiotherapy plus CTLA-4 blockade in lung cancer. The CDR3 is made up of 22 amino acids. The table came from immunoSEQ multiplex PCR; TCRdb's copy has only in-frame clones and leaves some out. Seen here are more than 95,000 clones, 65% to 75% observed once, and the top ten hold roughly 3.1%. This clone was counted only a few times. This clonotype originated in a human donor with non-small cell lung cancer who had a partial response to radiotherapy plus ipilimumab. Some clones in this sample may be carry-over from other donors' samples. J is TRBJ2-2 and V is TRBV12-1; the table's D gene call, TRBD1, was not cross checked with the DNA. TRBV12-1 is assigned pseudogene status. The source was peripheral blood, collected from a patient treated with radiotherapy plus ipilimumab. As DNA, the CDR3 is TGTGCCAGCAGCCTCTCCTCTGAAGACAGGGTTTCTTTCGGGACGAACACCGGGGAGCTGTTTTTT. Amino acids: CASSLSSEDRVSFGTNTGELFF.